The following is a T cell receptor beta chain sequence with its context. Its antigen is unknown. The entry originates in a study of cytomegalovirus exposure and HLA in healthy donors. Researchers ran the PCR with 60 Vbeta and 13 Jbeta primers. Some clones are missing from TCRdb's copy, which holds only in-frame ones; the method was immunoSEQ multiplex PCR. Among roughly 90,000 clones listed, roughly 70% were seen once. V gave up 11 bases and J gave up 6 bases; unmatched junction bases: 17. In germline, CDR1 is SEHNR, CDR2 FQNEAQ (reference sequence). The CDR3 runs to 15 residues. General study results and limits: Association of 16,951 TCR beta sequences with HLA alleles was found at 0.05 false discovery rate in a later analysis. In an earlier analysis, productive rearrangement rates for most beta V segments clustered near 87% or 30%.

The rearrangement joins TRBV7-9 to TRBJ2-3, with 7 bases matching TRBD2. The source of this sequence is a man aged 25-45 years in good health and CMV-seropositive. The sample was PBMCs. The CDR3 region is CAGHHMGRASDTQYF. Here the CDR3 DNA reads TGTGCCGGCCATCATATGGGGAGGGCCAGTGATACGCAGTATTTT. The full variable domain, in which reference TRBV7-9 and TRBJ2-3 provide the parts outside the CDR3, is DTGVSQNPRHKITKRGQNVTFRCDPISEHNRLYWYRQTLGQGPEFLTYFQNEAQLEKSRLLSDRFSAERPKGSFSTLEIQRTEQGDSAMYLCAGHHMGRASDTQYFGPGTRLTVL.